These T cell receptor beta chains were read from a single sample in a study of response to subunit inactivated influenza vaccine. Via MiXCR, TCRdb re-called the RT-PCR reads, giving one row per CDR3 protein. The sample holds 700,000 to 900,000 distinct CDR3 sequences; around 21% are singletons and the top ten take roughly a tenth. The input for sequencing was PBMCs from blood, taken 4 to 6 days after vaccination. Receptors were obtained from a man aged 50 or older who received an inactivated influenza vaccine. CDR3s include the opening cysteine and the closing phenylalanine or tryptophan. The D gene is left open where the match is weak. Clone size is shown for a subset of rows, as once, few, many or a class of expanded clone.

once	TRBV7-9	TRBD1	TRBJ2-1	CASSSLGQTYNEQFF	TGTGCCAGCAGCTCACTGGGACAGACATACAATGAGCAGTTCTTC
NA	TRBV12-3/TRBV12-4	NA	TRBJ1-2	CASSFWASRPNYGYTF	TGTGCCAGCAGTTTTTGGGCCTCCAGGCCTAACTATGGCTACACCTTC
few	TRBV6-5	TRBD1	TRBJ1-2	CASTKDRGGYTF	TGTGCCAGCACCAAGGACAGGGGTGGCTACACCTTC
NA	TRBV29-1	NA	TRBJ2-6	CSVGGGDAIASGANVLTF	TGCAGCGTTGGTGGTGGGGACGCTATCGCATCTGGGGCCAACGTCCTGACTTTC
few	TRBV20-1	TRBD2	TRBJ2-3	CSGVGLAGGPTDTQYF	TGCAGTGGGGTCGGTCTAGCGGGGGGCCCCACAGATACGCAGTATTTT
few	TRBV12-3/TRBV12-4	TRBD1	TRBJ1-4	CASSSDRGGNEKLFF	TGTGCCAGCAGTTCTGACAGGGGGGGCAACGAAAAACTGTTTTTT
few	TRBV29-1	NA	TRBJ2-5	CSALPLAPRGETQYF	TGCAGCGCCCTGCCCCTAGCGCCGAGGGGGGAGACCCAGTACTTC
NA	TRBV7-6	TRBD2	TRBJ2-1	CASSTGTSGTFEQFF	TGTGCCAGCAGCACCGGGACTAGCGGGACGTTTGAGCAGTTCTTC
NA	TRBV28	TRBD2	TRBJ2-7	CASEPLAGRKEQYF	TGTGCCAGCGAACCCCTAGCGGGGAGGAAAGAGCAGTACTTC
NA	TRBV27	TRBD2	TRBJ2-1	CASTSPTSGRAYEQFF	TGTGCCAGCACCTCCCCTACTAGCGGGAGGGCCTATGAGCAGTTCTTC
NA	TRBV6-5	NA	TRBJ1-1	CASSFSDRNTEAFF	TGTGCCAGCAGTTTTTCAGACAGGAACACTGAAGCTTTCTTT
NA	TRBV4-2	TRBD1	TRBJ2-7	CASSQVGSGTGGYEQYF	TGTGCCAGCAGCCAAGTTGGATCCGGGACAGGGGGCTACGAGCAGTACTTC
many	TRBV3-1	TRBD1	TRBJ2-7	CASSQARGRSYEQYF	TGTGCCAGCAGCCAAGCTAGGGGGCGATCCTACGAGCAGTACTTC
few	TRBV29-1	TRBD1	TRBJ1-5	CSVGAGTGNQPQHF	TGCAGCGTTGGAGCCGGGACAGGCAATCAGCCCCAGCATTTT
NA	TRBV7-8	NA	TRBJ2-3	CASSFLAPRSTDTQYF	TGTGCCAGCAGCTTCTTGGCCCCTAGGAGCACAGATACGCAGTATTTT
NA	TRBV20-1	TRBD1	TRBJ1-6	CSAGGTARISPLHF	TGCAGTGCCGGAGGGACAGCGAGGATTTCACCCCTCCACTTT
NA	TRBV4-3	NA	TRBJ2-4	CASSRTGTAKNIQYF	TGCGCCAGCAGCCGGACCGGGACAGCCAAAAACATTCAGTACTTC
few	TRBV20-1	NA	TRBJ2-3	CSARDKSGLSTDTQYF	TGCAGTGCTAGAGATAAATCGGGATTAAGCACAGATACGCAGTATTTT
few	TRBV28	TRBD1	TRBJ2-7	CASSLWTGQQYF	TGTGCCAGCAGTTTATGGACAGGGCAGCAGTACTTC
NA	TRBV29-1	NA	TRBJ2-7	CSVAWTELYEQYF	TGCAGCGTTGCCTGGACAGAACTCTACGAGCAGTACTTC
few	TRBV6-5	TRBD1	TRBJ1-1	CASSYSGTGLQLQAFF	TGTGCCAGCAGTTACTCCGGGACAGGGCTTCAGCTGCAGGCTTTCTTT
few	TRBV30	NA	TRBJ2-3	CAWSVSGAGDTQYF	TGTGCCTGGAGTGTATCCGGGGCAGGAGATACGCAGTATTTT
NA	TRBV29-1	TRBD2	TRBJ2-3	CSVVVAGSTDTQYF	TGCAGCGTTGTTGTAGCGGGATCCACAGATACGCAGTATTTT
NA	TRBV20-1	NA	TRBJ2-1	CSAKESGLIYNEQFF	TGCAGTGCTAAGGAATCGGGACTCATCTACAATGAGCAGTTCTTC
NA	TRBV20-1	NA	TRBJ2-2	CSARDGWVTGELFF	TGCAGTGCTAGAGATGGCTGGGTCACCGGGGAGCTGTTTTTT
few	TRBV12-3/TRBV12-4	NA	TRBJ1-5	CASSLGLYQPQHF	TGTGCCAGCAGTTTAGGTCTCTATCAGCCCCAGCATTTT
NA	TRBV4-1	NA	TRBJ2-3	CASSQDLGAGVPISQYF	TGCGCCAGCAGCCAAGATCTAGGGGCAGGGGTCCCCATATCGCAGTATTTT
NA	TRBV10-3	TRBD2	TRBJ2-7	CAISEMASGSYEQYF	TGTGCCATCAGTGAGATGGCTAGCGGGAGCTACGAGCAGTACTTC
NA	TRBV2	TRBD2	TRBJ2-7	CASSRGRASGNYEQYF	TGTGCCAGCAGCCGGGGTAGGGCTAGCGGTAATTACGAGCAGTACTTC
many	TRBV27	NA	TRBJ2-3	CASSREDTQYF	TGTGCCAGCAGTCGGGAAGATACGCAGTATTTT
NA	TRBV5-1	NA	TRBJ2-7	CASSLEPASYEQYF	TGCGCCAGCAGCTTGGAACCCGCATCCTACGAGCAGTACTTC
NA	TRBV6-2/TRBV6-3	NA	TRBJ1-5	CASSYMPEYSNQPQHF	TGTGCCAGCAGTTACATGCCGGAATATAGCAATCAGCCCCAGCATTTT
few	TRBV3-1	TRBD2	TRBJ2-7	CASSQDSGLGSYEQYF	TGTGCCAGCAGCCAAGACTCGGGACTAGGGTCCTACGAGCAGTACTTC
many	TRBV20-1	NA	TRBJ1-1	CSAREGTVMNTEAFF	TGCAGTGCTAGAGAGGGAACAGTCATGAACACTGAAGCTTTCTTT
NA	TRBV10-3	NA	TRBJ2-2	CAIKKGENTGELFF	TGTGCCATCAAAAAGGGCGAGAACACCGGGGAGCTGTTTTTT
many	TRBV4-3	TRBD1	TRBJ2-1	CASSPRTPGTGDNEQFF	TGCGCCAGCAGTCCAAGAACCCCCGGGACAGGGGACAATGAGCAGTTCTTC
few	TRBV6-5	NA	TRBJ2-2	CASSYSMGTGELFF	TGTGCCAGCAGTTACTCGATGGGTACCGGGGAGCTGTTTTTT
NA	TRBV5-6	NA	TRBJ1-1	CASSSGQQLHTEAFF	TGTGCCAGCAGCTCCGGACAGCAACTGCACACTGAAGCTTTCTTT
many	TRBV20-1	NA	TRBJ2-7	CSATEGGSYEQYF	TGCAGTGCCACGGAGGGTGGGTCCTACGAGCAGTACTTC
few	TRBV7-9	NA	TRBJ2-7	CASSYTGTSYEQYF	TGTGCCAGCAGCTATACAGGGACCTCCTACGAGCAGTACTTC
many	TRBV29-1	NA	TRBJ1-2	CSANTGTYYGYTF	TGCAGCGCCAACACCGGGACATACTATGGCTACACCTTC